The sequence of this TCR beta chain was determined in a study of T cell repertoires in cytomegalovirus infection. Study-level background: It was the public TCR beta signatures that indicated both CMV infection and matching HLA type. Findings of the study overall: Cumulative frequency of public TCR beta families picked out carriers of CMV plus the relevant HLA. Within the response measured ex vivo, HLA-C-restricted CMV-specific TCR beta clonotypes were dominant.

This CDR3 is 13 amino acids long. Germline V gene sequence: CDR1 DFQATT, CDR2 SNEGSKA (reference sequence). Trimming took off 2 bases at V and 4 bases at J, with 12 bases between the two ends. Concerning this clonotype: As yet, its antigen is unknown.

In TCRdb, the reads were re-called with MiXCR into one record per CDR3 protein. Counted here are approximately 910,000 distinct CDR3 sequences, approximately 32% occurring once; the ten biggest clones make up around an eighth. The sequence derives from a human donor in good health (CMV status not recorded). Some clones in this sample may be carry-over from other donors' samples. The starting material was cultured CD8+ T cells from PBMCs, obtained from culture after CMV antigen stimulation. The J gene is TRBJ2-7, the V gene TRBV20-1; D possibly corresponds to TRBD2 (6 bases). The CDR3 region has the DNA TGCAGTGCTAGACGCAAGGGACTTTACGAGCAGTACTTC. This codes for CSARRKGLYEQYF.